The 29 T cell receptor beta chains listed next were all sequenced from one sample in a study of T cells in Graves' hyperthyroidism and ophthalmopathy. Amplification of TCR beta CDR3 regions was performed using RNA transcripts as template. In the first-round RT-PCR of the TCR CDR3, the HTBI primer set was used. A single record per CDR3 protein comes from TCRdb applying MiXCR to the multiplex PCR reads. The table has about 510,000 distinct CDR3 sequences, about 46% seen once. Sequencing was carried out using peripheral blood or thyroid tissue (not recorded which). These receptors originate from an adult woman with Graves' disease, either hyperthyroidism or ophthalmopathy (not recorded which).

This clonotype was observed at least ten times. V and J are TRBV6-5 and TRBJ2-7; D gene ambiguous. V was cut by 5 bases and J by 12 bases, with 14 bases left in between. Germline V gene sequence: CDR1 MNHEY, CDR2 SVGAGI. CDR3 length: 11 amino acids. In DNA form, the CDR3 reads TGTGCCAGCAGTAACCTCCAGGTGTGGTACTTC. It is translated as CASSNLQVWYF.

The V gene is TRBV19, the J gene TRBJ1-2; TRBD1 is a possible D gene (6 bases). Germline values: CDR1 LNHDA, CDR2 SQIVND (reference sequence). The CDR3 sequence is 13 residues long. Trimming removed 6 bases at V and 8 bases at J, with 16 bases between. Here the CDR3 reads CASRLTGTKGYTF. The CDR3 DNA sequence: TGTGCCAGTAGACTTACCGGGACAAAAGGCTACACCTTC. Combining the CDR3 with reference TRBV19 and TRBJ1-2 gives the whole variable domain DGGITQSPKYLFRKEGQNVTLSCEQNLNHDAMYWYRQDPGQGLRLIYYSQIVNDFQKGDIAEGYSVSREKKESFPLTVTSAQKNPTAFYLCASRLTGTKGYTFGSGTRLTVV.

The sample holds one count of this clonotype. One junction end does not reproduce the germline sequence, and a read error may be involved. This rearrangement joins TRBV25-1 to TRBJ1-2; 8 nucleotides line up with TRBD1. This CDR3 is 14 amino acids long. In germline, CDR1 is MGHDK, CDR2 SYGVNS. In nucleotides, the CDR3 is TGTGCCTGCAGTGCCCGGACAGGGCCTTATGGCTACACCTTC. Translating it yields CACSARTGPYGYTF.

In this sample, this clonotype turned up many times. The chain is built from TRBV3-1 and TRBJ2-7; unclear D gene. Between the trimmed V and J ends, which lost 3 bases and 5 bases, there was a span of 8 bases. Germline CDR1 reads LGHDT; CDR2 reads YNNKEL (reference sequence). The CDR3 sequence is 12 residues long. The CDR3 DNA sequence: TGTGCCAGCAGCCAGTTCGGAGACGAGCAGTACTTC. This codes for CASSQFGDEQYF.

The chain joins TRBV10-3 to TRBJ2-5; no reliable D call. V was shortened by 7 bases and J by 4 bases, with 10 bases between the two germline ends. Per germline, CDR1 ENHRY and CDR2 SYGVKD. This CDR3 has 12 residues. The CDR3 region is CAIIGVRETQYF. The CDR3 region has the DNA TGTGCCATCATAGGAGTCCGAGAGACCCAGTACTTC.

This clonotype was counted many times. The rearrangement uses TRBV10-3 and TRBJ2-5; D may be TRBD2 (5 bases). V lost 10 bases and J lost 2, with 14 bases in between. The CDR3 contains 13 residues. Germline V gene lookup returns CDR1 ENHRY and CDR2 SYGVKD. The CDR3 sequence is CATADGKQETQYF. CDR3 coding DNA: TGTGCCACCGCGGACGGGAAGCAAGAGACCCAGTACTTC.

This chain joins TRBV9 and TRBJ1-1; 10 bases match TRBD1. With 8 bases clipped from V and 5 bases from J, the junction kept 9 bases outside the gene matches. The CDR3 has 14 residues. Germline loops: CDR1 SGDLS, CDR2 YYNGEE. The CDR3: CASDSGTGVTEAFF. CDR3 DNA sequence: TGTGCCAGTGATTCGGGGACAGGGGTTACTGAAGCTTTCTTT.

The CDR3 loop is CSPKDRTKNRETQYF. The CDR3 nucleotides read TGCAGCCCCAAGGACAGGACCAAAAATAGAGAGACCCAGTACTTC. The V gene is TRBV29-1, the J gene TRBJ2-5; 7 bases agree with TRBD1. Trimming at V came to 8 bases and at J to 4 bases, leaving 16 bases not matched to a gene. In germline, CDR1 is SQVTM, CDR2 ANQGSEA. The CDR3 covers 15 residues.

The sample holds many counts of this clonotype. The chain uses TRBV5-1 and TRBJ1-4; TRBD1 might be the D (6 bases). This CDR3 has 14 amino acids. V was pared by 1 base and J by 7 bases, with 11 bases between. Germline V gene lookup returns CDR1 SGHRS and CDR2 YFSETQ. This CDR3 reads CASSLNRAGEKLFF. In nucleotides, the CDR3 is TGCGCCAGCAGCTTGAACAGGGCGGGTGAAAAACTGTTTTTT.

This clonotype was counted a single time. The chain couples TRBV5-4 to TRBJ2-5; possibly TRBD1 or TRBD2 for D (5 bases each). Trimming shortened V by 5 bases and J by 0 bases, and 8 bases separated the two germline ends. The germline gives CDR1 SGHNT, CDR2 YYREEE (reference sequence). CDR3 length equals 13 residues. DNA for the CDR3: TGTGCCAGCAGAGGGACCAACCAAGAGACCCAGTACTTC. It specifies CASRGTNQETQYF.

Worth noting for this clonotype: Relative to the germline gene, one junction end is altered; a read error may explain this. The gene calls are TRBV7-6 and TRBJ2-7; 7 nucleotides match TRBD1. The CDR3 loop spans 15 amino acids. Germline CDR1 SGHVS, CDR2 FNYEAQ. CDR3 coding DNA: TGTGCCAGCAACTTAGCTGCGACAGGGAACTACGAGCAGTACTTC. This codes for CASNLAATGNYEQYF.

Concerning this clonotype: Likely a read error: the CDR3 ends without its conserved phenylalanine or tryptophan. The chain couples TRBV2 to TRBJ1-2; weak D call: TRBD1 (6 bases). Trimming shortened V by 7 bases and J by 1 base, and 13 bases separated the two germline ends. The CDR3 consists of 14 residues. CDR1 SNHLY and CDR2 FYNNEI come from the germline V gene. CDR3 in DNA: TGTGCCAGCACGAGGGGGGCGAATAACTATGGCTACACCTCC. Translation: CASTRGANNYGYTS.

The J gene is TRBJ2-5, the V gene TRBV20-1, with unresolved D. V shed 2 bases and J shed 5 bases, with 12 bases lying between them. This CDR3 is built from 13 residues. Germline CDR1 and CDR2: DFQATT and SNEGSKA (reference sequence). The CDR3 nucleotides read TGCAGTGCTAGACCCTCGGGTGAGGAGACCCAGTACTTC. It translates to CSARPSGEETQYF.

This chain uses TRBV4-1 with TRBJ2-7, with D hard to call. Trimming took 0 bases from V and 3 from J, leaving 9 bases between them. CDR1 is MGHRA, CDR2 YSYEKL, per germline. The CDR3 is 14 amino acids. The CDR3 is CASSQDGQVYEQYF. In nucleotides, the CDR3 is TGCGCCAGCAGCCAAGATGGGCAGGTCTACGAGCAGTACTTC.

This chain joins TRBV6-5 and TRBJ1-6; no definite D call. Trimming removed 0 bases at V and 9 bases at J, with 9 bases between. CDR3 length equals 14 residues. The germline gives CDR1 MNHEY, CDR2 SVGAGI. Written as DNA, the CDR3 is TGTGCCAGCAGTTACTCGTTTGCGCGTTCACCCCTCCACTTT. Translated: CASSYSFARSPLHF.

V is TRBV4-1 and J is TRBJ2-6; 8 nucleotides align to TRBD2. J lost 0 bases, V lost 6 bases, and 10 bases had no gene match. Germline values: CDR1 MGHRA, CDR2 YSYEKL. The CDR3 contains 18 residues. The CDR3 is CASRRVGGRHSGANVLTF. The CDR3 DNA is TGCGCCAGCAGACGGGTGGGCGGGAGGCACTCTGGGGCCAACGTCCTGACTTTC.

This clonotype came up many times. The rearrangement links TRBV5-1 to TRBJ1-1; D gene unclear. Germline V gene data show CDR1 as SGHRS and CDR2 as YFSETQ. The CDR3 has 14 amino acids. V lost 0 bases, J lost 3 bases, and 9 bases lay in between. CDR3 DNA sequence: TGCGCCAGCAGCTTGGGGGGTGGCGACACTGAAGCTTTCTTT. As protein: CASSLGGGDTEAFF.

This clonotype turned up a few times. The J gene is TRBJ2-6, the V gene TRBV28, with TRBD2 matching 7 bases. Trimming took 6 bases from V and 2 from J; bases not matched to a gene: 7. The CDR3 is made up of 16 amino acids. Germline V gives CDR1 MDHEN, CDR2 SYDVKM. Here the CDR3 DNA reads TGTGCCAGCAGCTCGCGGGAGTCTACTGGGGCCAACGTCCTGACTTTC. As protein: CASSSRESTGANVLTF.

The chain links TRBV6-2 or TRBV6-3 to TRBJ2-7, with 7 bases lining up with TRBD2. The V segment lost 0 bases and the J segment 2 bases; nucleotides outside the gene matches: 7. Germline CDR1 reads MNHEY; CDR2 reads SVGEGT. The CDR3 contains 16 residues. This chain's CDR3 is CASSYSFLAAAYEQYF. CDR3 nucleotides: TGTGCCAGCAGTTACTCGTTCCTAGCGGCTGCCTACGAGCAGTACTTC.

The CDR3 region is CASSYSTGGGYEQYF. In DNA form, the CDR3 reads TGTGCCAGCAGTTACTCGACTGGGGGGGGATACGAGCAGTACTTC. The chain combines TRBV6-5 with TRBJ2-7; 7 positions match TRBD2. The CDR3 consists of 15 residues. The V segment lost 0 bases and the J segment 4 bases; nucleotides outside the gene matches: 6. Germline V CDR1 and CDR2: MNHEY, SVGAGI.

Ten or more counts support this clonotype. The chain couples TRBV12-3 or TRBV12-4 to TRBJ1-1; the D is unclear. V was clipped by 8 bases and J by 5 bases, with 15 bases between them. The CDR3 sequence is 13 residues long. CDR3 region: CASRKEDGTEAFF. CDR3 sequence (DNA): TGTGCCAGCCGAAAGGAGGATGGGACTGAAGCTTTCTTT.

The J gene is TRBJ2-7, the V gene TRBV15, with a possible D match to TRBD1 (5 bases). Trimming took 6 bases from V and 1 from J, leaving 10 bases between them. CDR3 length: 13 residues. Germline assignment: CDR1 LNHNV and CDR2 YYDKDF (reference sequence). CDR3 coding DNA: TGTGCCACCAGGACACAGGTTTCCTACGAGCAGTACTTC. It is translated as CATRTQVSYEQYF.

The CDR3 loop reads CASSVRGTSTTGGYTF. The DNA of the CDR3 is TGCGCCAGCAGTGTCAGGGGGACTAGTACTACGGGTGGCTACACCTTC. The V and J genes are TRBV10-1 and TRBJ1-2, with TRBD1 matching over 7 bases. Trimming took 4 bases from V and 7 from J; bases not matched to a gene: 15. This CDR3 region has 16 residues. The germline V gene encodes CDR1 WNHNN and CDR2 SYGVQD (reference sequence).

The chain couples TRBV7-9 to TRBJ1-1; 8 bases map to TRBD1. V gave up 5 bases and J gave up 11 bases; unmatched junction bases: 10. CDR3 length equals 13 residues. Germline CDR1 reads SEHNR; CDR2 reads FQNEAQ (reference sequence). The CDR3: CASSLERQGSAFF. CDR3 bases: TGTGCCAGCAGCCTGGAGCGACAGGGGTCGGCTTTCTTT.

This clonotype was detected many times. V and J are TRBV11-2 and TRBJ2-1; possible D gene TRBD2, 6 bases. V gave up 5 bases and J gave up 5 bases, with 13 bases separating them. CDR1 and CDR2 from the germline V gene are SGHAT and FQNNGV. The CDR3 sequence is 14 residues long. The CDR3 sequence: CASSPFAGNNEQFF. CDR3 nucleotide sequence: TGTGCCAGCAGCCCTTTCGCGGGGAACAATGAGCAGTTCTTC.

For this clonotype: A read error may account for a junction end that differs from germline. The CDR3 protein is CASSEETTGGTEAFF. CDR3 bases: TGTGCCAGCAGTGAAGAAACGACAGGGGGCACTGAAGCTTTCTTT. The chain couples TRBV10-3 to TRBJ1-1; 9 nucleotides match TRBD1. The germline CDR1 and CDR2 sequences are ENHRY and SYGVKD. The length of the CDR3 is 15 residues.

V and J are TRBV7-2 and TRBJ1-2; D might be TRBD1 (5 bases). The germline CDR1 and CDR2 sequences are SGHTA and FQGNSA. This CDR3 is built from 13 residues. Trimming left V 6 bases short and J 12 bases short, with 20 bases between. CDR3 sequence reads: CASRATGNPGNTF. The CDR3 region has the DNA TGTGCCAGCAGGGCTACAGGAAACCCTGGAAACACCTTC.

The CDR3 region has the DNA TGCGCCAGCAGCCCGTCAGGGGGCGGGGGCGAGCAGTACTTC. Its protein product is CASSPSGGGGEQYF. The rearrangement links TRBV4-1 to TRBJ2-7; D is perhaps TRBD1 (8 bases). CDR3 size: 14 residues. The V gene lost 4 bases and the J gene lost 6 bases, with 16 bases spanning the gap. CDR1 MGHRA and CDR2 YSYEKL come from the germline V gene.

Many counts were recorded for this clonotype. The chain recombines TRBV24-1 with TRBJ1-5; the D gene is possibly TRBD1 (5 bases). The V gene's germline CDR1 is KGHDR and CDR2 SFDVKD. V lost 4 bases and J 5 bases, leaving 17 bases between the germline ends. The length of the CDR3 is 16 residues. CDR3 amino acids: CATSDTRRTPDQPQHF. CDR3 sequence (DNA): TGTGCCACCAGTGACACCAGAAGGACACCAGATCAGCCCCAGCATTTT.